This T cell receptor beta chain is drawn from a study of T cells in Graves' hyperthyroidism and ophthalmopathy. Overall study context: Staff took peripheral blood when the initial diagnosis was made, before any treatment began. Findings and limits, study-wide: Ophthalmopathy was predicted by the model a median of about 6.5 months ahead of onset.

This clonotype has a count of ten or more. The target antigen is unknown. Amplification of TCR beta CDR3 regions was performed using RNA transcripts as template. HTBI primers were the set used in a first-round RT-PCR of the TCR CDR3. TCRdb re-derived calls from the multiplex PCR reads in MiXCR, one entry per CDR3 protein. The sample lists around 260,000 distinct CDR3 sequences, less than 30% occurring once. It was 8.5 to 10 ml of fresh peripheral blood that supplied the PBMCs. The sample consisted of blood. The TCR was taken from a man aged 40-49 years with Graves' hyperthyroidism that later progressed to Graves' ophthalmopathy.

The CDR3 sequence: CASSTRSGGTEAFF. The CDR3 DNA reads as TGTGCCAGCAGCACGCGGTCCGGGGGCACTGAAGCTTTCTTT. The chain links TRBV7-8 to TRBJ1-1; D is possibly TRBD1 (5 bases). The CDR3 sequence is 14 residues long. CDR1 is SGHVS and CDR2 is FQNEAQ in the germline V gene. Trimming took off 5 bases at V and 4 bases at J, with 14 bases between the two ends.